The rows below give T cell receptor beta chains drawn from one sample of a study of a mutant IDH1 vaccine in newly diagnosed glioma. For these TCRs, the target antigens are not known. Assay: immunoSEQ multiplex PCR; the TCRdb copy retains only in-frame clones and omits some. The sample records approximately 44,000 clones, approximately 90% being singletons. Here the sequenced sample was PBMCs, taken from a glioma patient whose treatment included an IDH1 peptide vaccine. The receptors here all came from a man aged 50-60 years with glioma. CDR3s include the opening cysteine and the closing phenylalanine or tryptophan.

len	v_gene	CDR3aa
17	TRBV28	CASSLEEGRGPSGELFF
12	TRBV30	CARDRVDTEAFF
14	TRBV29-1	CSVMDSDMNTEAFF
16	TRBV11-2	CASSSPRGPSGNTIYF
20	TRBV27	CASSLRAAGARTFSGNTIYF
14	TRBV29-1	CSVLSGSSYNEQFF
14	TRBV7-6	CASSLSGGLETQYF
15	TRBV7-9	CASSLTSGLTDTQYF
15	TRBV30	CAWSVRGGHNYGYTF
14	TRBV18	CASSHGDGSYEQYF
12	TRBV18	CASSPSGDGYTF
15	TRBV5-6	CASSFGGVGNQPQHF
17	TRBV7-2	CASSLARGAGTNEKLFF
15	TRBV5-1	CASPSKRQACYEQYF